The source of this T cell receptor (beta chain) is a study of blood T cell repertoires in COVID-19. Study context: The study drew acute and convalescent COVID-19 samples from the United States, Italy and Spain. T cells, B-cell-depleted T cells, or PBMCs provided the cDNA or gDNA that served as material.

This clone was observed a single time. With 7 bases removed from V and 2 bases from J, the gap between germline ends came to 13 bases. Germline CDR1 and CDR2: MNHEY and SVGAGI. This CDR3 is 14 amino acids long. In the study's own analysis: Researchers report that nucleated cell counts were estimated from reference gene primer amplification. TCRdb keeps only in-frame clones here, not all; method: immunoSEQ multiplex PCR. That table supplies the V and J calls and clone size; D and trimming were determined from the DNA. The sample includes over 100,000 clones, nearly 90% of them seen just once. This chain connects TRBV6-5 to TRBJ2-3; the D gene is possibly TRBD2 (6 bases). This TCR was recovered from a man aged 50 or older with active COVID-19. Input material: peripheral blood. The CDR3 bases are TGTGCCAGCACTAGGGGACTGAACACAGATACGCAGTATTTT. Residues: CASTRGLNTDTQYF.